This TCR beta chain was sequenced in a study of shared clonotypes between healthy human individuals. Notes on this clone: Its target is unknown.

Naive CD45RA+ and memory CD45RA-negative subsets were split from CD4+ cells. General observations from the study: The low donor count limited represented genetic and exposure-history diversity. Inspection by rarefaction showed sorted-subset sequencing to be incomplete despite large depth. Among donors, sharing of clonotypes was expected to be affected by sequencing depth.

Germline values: CDR1 MRHNA, CDR2 SNTAGT. The CDR3 loop spans 13 amino acids. V was shortened by 4 bases and J by 15 bases, with 19 bases between the two germline ends. TCRdb keeps only in-frame clones here, not all; method: immunoSEQ multiplex PCR. The sample holds roughly 2 million clones, around 95% seen once. Sequencing input: naive CD4+ T cells sorted from blood. Noted subset: CD45RA+ positively selected. The TCR originated in a man between 18 and 29 years old in good health. The genes are TRBV6-4 and TRBJ2-1; D is perhaps TRBD1 or TRBD2 (5 bases each). This CDR3 reads CASSVGAGMQPFF. In DNA, the CDR3 is TGTGCCAGCAGTGTTGGGGCCGGGATGCAGCCGTTCTTC.